This T cell receptor (beta chain) is from a study of OX40 agonist ivuxolimab in advanced cancers. Overall study context: Ivuxolimab is an agonistic anti-OX40 (CD134) antibody, and patients were treated with it.

Autoimmune disease history or systemic immunosuppression barred patients. Profiling relied on immunoSEQ multiplex PCR, and the TCRdb table lists in-frame clones only, not all of them. The sample contains 85,000 to 95,000 clones, over 75% of which appear only once. Study-level results: Researchers report that CD8+ T cells had, on average, more expanded clones than CD4+. Among the lowest peripheral clonal expansion occurred in 0.1-3.0 mg/kg partial responders.

The V gene's germline CDR1 is MDHEN and CDR2 SYDVKM. This CDR3 contains 13 residues. V was pared by 3 bases and J by 2 bases, with 7 bases between. Regarding this clone: Its antigen is unidentified.

This sample comprised CD4+ or CD8+ T cells sorted from blood, obtained in a trial of the OX40 agonist ivuxolimab. The clonotype comes from an adult with an advanced solid tumor such as melanoma, head and neck, liver or kidney cancer. V gene TRBV28 combines with J gene TRBJ1-1, with D unclear. The CDR3 region is CASSLHRNTEAFF. The DNA of the CDR3 is TGTGCCAGCAGTTTGCACAGAAACACTGAAGCTTTCTTT.